These 28 T cell receptor beta chains were all obtained from the same sample, sequenced in a study of CD8 T cells in ankylosing spondylitis. TCRdb ran MiXCR on the 5' RACE reads and lists one entry per CDR3 protein. Found here are roughly 350,000 distinct CDR3 sequences, approximately 8% of them singletons; the top ten hold about 14%. Their recognized antigens are unknown. Study findings and constraints: For ankylosing spondylitis blood, a TCR beta motif of 7 to 9 highly homologous variants appeared characteristic.

Specimen: blood, either unsorted or a sorted T cell fraction (not recorded which). All receptors come from a male donor with ankylosing spondylitis.

Ten or more counts support this clonotype. The J gene is TRBJ2-5, the V gene TRBV12-3 or TRBV12-4; possibly TRBD1 for D (6 bases). The CDR3 contains 14 residues. Trimming took 3 bases from V and 1 from J, leaving 9 bases between them. DNA for the CDR3: TGTGCCAGCAGTTTTGGGGGCGTCCAAGAGACCCAGTACTTC. Amino acid sequence: CASSFGGVQETQYF.

CDR3 DNA: TGTGCCAGCAGCAAAGGGGGGAACACTGAAGCTTTCTTT. Translation gives CASSKGGNTEAFF. The rearrangement joins TRBV7-9 to TRBJ1-1; possibly TRBD1 for D (6 bases). This CDR3 has 13 residues. Trimming stripped 5 bases from V and 1 base from J, with 8 bases between. The germline V gene encodes CDR1 SEHNR and CDR2 FQNEAQ (reference sequence).

The chain has TRBV24-1 and TRBJ2-1, with 8 bases lining up with TRBD2. The CDR3 loop spans 16 amino acids. CDR1 KGHDR and CDR2 SFDVKD come from the germline V gene. J gave up 1 base and V 6 bases, and 7 bases lay outside the gene matches. The CDR3 nucleotides are TGTGCCACCAGTAACCGGGGGGGGGAATCCTACAATGAGCAGTTCTTC. This encodes CATSNRGGESYNEQFF.

This clonotype was seen repeatedly, ten times or more. This chain links TRBV20-1 with TRBJ2-5; 7 nucleotides agree with TRBD1. V shed 4 bases, J shed 7 bases, and the junction held 9 bases outside the gene matches. This CDR3 comprises 13 residues. Germline-derived CDR1 and CDR2 are DFQATT and SNEGSKA (reference sequence). In DNA form, the CDR3 reads TGCAGTGCTACGACAGGGCTCAGGGGGACCCAGTACTTC. Encoded protein: CSATTGLRGTQYF.

The chain couples TRBV12-3 or TRBV12-4 to TRBJ2-2; 9 positions agree with TRBD1. Unmatched junction bases numbered 10, after V lost 2 bases and J lost 0 bases. This CDR3 has 19 amino acids. CDR3 sequence: CASSLYGQGLLANTGELFF. CDR3 in DNA: TGTGCCAGCAGTTTATACGGACAGGGGCTATTAGCGAACACCGGGGAGCTGTTTTTT.

This clonotype was seen a handful of times. V is TRBV19 and J is TRBJ1-2; D gene unclear. Germline CDR1 reads LNHDA; CDR2 reads SQIVND (reference sequence). The germline V and J ends were trimmed by 6 bases and 6 bases, with 8 bases remaining between them. CDR3 length: 11 amino acids. This CDR3 reads CASRSRNGYTF. In nucleotides, the CDR3 is TGTGCCAGTAGAAGTAGAAATGGCTACACCTTC.

The chain is built from TRBV5-1 and TRBJ2-1; 7 nucleotides line up with TRBD1. The CDR3 extends over 15 amino acids. Trimming cost V 2 bases and J 2 bases; bases outside gene matches: 4. The germline CDR1 and CDR2 sequences are SGHRS and YFSETQ. The CDR3 coding sequence is TGCGCCAGCAGCTTCCGGGACAGCGCCTACAATGAGCAGTTCTTC. Translation gives CASSFRDSAYNEQFF.

This clonotype appeared many times. The chain uses TRBV7-3 and TRBJ1-1; a weak D match, TRBD1 (5 bases). CDR3 length equals 14 residues. V dropped 5 bases and J dropped 3 bases, with 13 bases sitting between them. Germline V gene data show CDR1 as SGHTA and CDR2 as FQGTGA. CDR3 sequence reads: CASSLGPEYTEAFF. CDR3 sequence (DNA): TGTGCCAGCAGCCTGGGACCGGAATACACTGAAGCTTTCTTT.

The chain carries TRBV21-1 and TRBJ1-6. TRBV21-1 has pseudogene status. The CDR3 has 13 residues. Here the CDR3 reads CASSKVGSQTLHF. CDR3 DNA sequence: TGTGCCAGCAGCAAAGTGGGCAGTCAGACCCTCCACTTT.

The V and J genes are TRBV4-2 and TRBJ2-4, with 8 bases identical to TRBD2. J was trimmed by 0 bases and V by 4 bases; bases with no gene match: 17. Germline assignment: CDR1 LGHNA and CDR2 YNFKEQ. The CDR3 is 20 amino acids. The CDR3 reads CASSLTLLAEDNVAKNIQYF. The CDR3 coding sequence is TGTGCCAGCAGCCTTACGTTACTAGCGGAAGACAATGTAGCCAAAAACATTCAGTACTTC.

This clonotype was observed a few times. This chain connects TRBV12-3 or TRBV12-4 to TRBJ2-3; D uncertain. The CDR3 extends over 11 amino acids. Trimming removed 5 bases at V and 8 bases at J, with 8 bases between. The CDR3 reads CASSQKGTQYF. The CDR3 DNA follows: TGTGCCAGCAGTCAGAAGGGTACGCAGTATTTT.

The rearrangement joins TRBV5-1 to TRBJ2-7; D is unclear. Germline values: CDR1 SGHRS, CDR2 YFSETQ. Trimming pared 0 bases from V and 7 bases from J, leaving 8 bases between. The CDR3 loop spans 12 amino acids. The CDR3 coding sequence is TGCGCCAGCAGCTTGGTCGTCGGAGAGCAGTACTTC. Protein: CASSLVVGEQYF.

The chain recombines TRBV5-1 with TRBJ2-1; 13 nucleotides align to TRBD2. CDR1 is SGHRS, CDR2 YFSETQ, per germline. CDR3 length: 15 amino acids. V was pared by 3 bases and J by 6 bases, with 3 bases of the junction left unmatched. Here the CDR3 DNA reads TGCGCCAGCAGCTGGACTAGCGGGAGAGGCAATGAGCAGTTCTTC. Its translation: CASSWTSGRGNEQFF.

This clonotype has a handful of counts. This chain uses TRBV29-1 with TRBJ2-5, with D perhaps matching TRBD1 or TRBD2 (5 bases each). Germline V gives CDR1 SQVTM, CDR2 ANQGSEA. The CDR3 sequence is 15 residues long. V dropped 4 bases and J dropped 4 bases, with 19 bases sitting between them. The chain's CDR3 is CSVVQIRGPRETQYF. The DNA for the CDR3 is TGCAGCGTTGTGCAAATACGGGGCCCTCGAGAGACCCAGTACTTC.

This clonotype was detected a few times. The chain combines TRBV20-1 with TRBJ2-5; 9 nucleotides agree with TRBD2. The CDR3 runs 14 residues. CDR1 is DFQATT and CDR2 is SNEGSKA in the germline V gene (reference sequence). V shed 4 bases, J shed 4 bases, and the junction held 7 bases outside the gene matches. The CDR3 is CSAIPGTSRETQYF. DNA for the CDR3: TGCAGTGCTATCCCCGGGACTAGCAGAGAGACCCAGTACTTC.

This clonotype was seen a few times. The V and J genes are TRBV20-1 and TRBJ1-1; possible D gene TRBD1, 6 bases. This CDR3 is 12 amino acids long. Germline V CDR1 and CDR2: DFQATT, SNEGSKA (reference sequence). CDR3 residues: CRGGGMNTEAFF. The CDR3 bases are TGCAGGGGGGGCGGGATGAACACTGAAGCTTTCTTT.

This clonotype was observed a handful of times. CDR3 nucleotide sequence: TGTGCCATCAGTGGGCATGGGACGGCGCAGGGTGGGGCCAACGTCCTGACTTTC. This gives the protein CAISGHGTAQGGANVLTF. J is TRBJ2-6 and V is TRBV10-3; the D gene could be TRBD1 or TRBD2 (5 bases each). In germline, CDR1 is ENHRY, CDR2 SYGVKD. The length of the CDR3 is 18 residues. Between the trimmed V and J ends, which lost 4 bases and 3 bases, there was a span of 19 bases.

This chain links TRBV20-1 with TRBJ2-3; 9 nucleotides match TRBD2. Germline CDR1 and CDR2: DFQATT and SNEGSKA (reference sequence). The CDR3 runs to 13 residues. CDR3 nucleotide sequence: TGCAGCGGAAGGCGGGAGGGCAGAGATACGCAGTATTTT. The encoded protein is CSGRREGRDTQYF.

This clonotype was observed a handful of times. V usage is TRBV27 and J usage is TRBJ2-7; D gene unclear. CDR3 length equals 13 residues. CDR1 is MNHEY, CDR2 SMNVEV, per germline (reference sequence). Between the trimmed V and J ends, which lost 4 bases and 0 bases, there was a span of 7 bases. CDR3 sequence (DNA): TGTGCCAGCAGTTCGGTAGGCTCCTACGAGCAGTACTTC. This codes for CASSSVGSYEQYF.

This clonotype has more than one count but fewer than ten. The CDR3 DNA follows: TGTGCCAGTAGTACGTGGACAGGTCGAAACGAGCAGTACTTC. Residues: CASSTWTGRNEQYF. The J gene is TRBJ2-7, the V gene TRBV19, with 7 bases matching TRBD1. With 4 bases clipped from V and 5 bases from J, the junction kept 8 bases outside the gene matches. Germline V gives CDR1 LNHDA, CDR2 SQIVND (reference sequence). This CDR3 contains 14 residues.

The V call is TRBV5-1, the J call TRBJ2-3, with 7 bases matching TRBD1. Germline CDR1 SGHRS, CDR2 YFSETQ. This CDR3 has 14 residues. Unmatched junction bases numbered 7, after V lost 3 bases and J lost 6 bases. CDR3: CASSSTGVPDTQYF. The CDR3 region has the DNA TGCGCCAGCAGCTCTACAGGGGTCCCCGATACGCAGTATTTT.

There are a few counts of this clonotype. The chain is built from TRBV5-1 and TRBJ2-5; D gene uncertain. There are 13 residues in the CDR3. Looked up from germline, CDR1 is SGHRS and CDR2 is YFSETQ. Trimming removed 0 bases at V and 3 bases at J, with 6 bases between. Here the CDR3 DNA reads TGCGCCAGCAGCTTGGGATTGGAAGAGACCCAGTACTTC. Encoded protein: CASSLGLEETQYF.

The chain is built from TRBV5-1 and TRBJ2-3; 11 bases align to TRBD2. V lost 4 bases, J lost 4 bases, and 14 bases stayed unmatched. Per the germline V gene, CDR1 is SGHRS and CDR2 is YFSETQ. The CDR3 totals 18 residues. The CDR3 is CASSTPATSGEVADTQYF. The CDR3 DNA sequence: TGCGCCAGCAGCACCCCCGCGACTAGCGGGGAGGTGGCAGATACGCAGTATTTT.

This clonotype appeared a few times. The chain has TRBV12-3 or TRBV12-4 and TRBJ2-1; weak D call: TRBD1 (6 bases). V was trimmed by 5 bases and J by 10 bases, leaving 12 bases between them. The CDR3 has 12 amino acids. The CDR3 sequence: CASSPRQEEQFF. DNA of the CDR3: TGTGCCAGCAGTCCTCGACAGGAAGAGCAGTTCTTC.

This clonotype has ten or more counts. The genes are TRBV20-1 and TRBJ2-5, with a possible D match to TRBD2 (5 bases). V shed 5 bases and J shed 4 bases, with 20 bases lying between them. The germline gives CDR1 DFQATT, CDR2 SNEGSKA (reference sequence). This CDR3 region has 15 residues. CDR3 amino acids: CSAGSRVSAGETQYF. The DNA for the CDR3 is TGCAGTGCTGGGAGTAGAGTATCGGCGGGAGAGACCCAGTACTTC.

Many counts were recorded for this clonotype. This chain joins TRBV12-3 or TRBV12-4 and TRBJ2-1, with D perhaps given as TRBD1 or TRBD2 (6 bases each). The CDR3 loop spans 15 amino acids. The V gene lost 3 bases and the J gene lost 4 bases, with 13 bases spanning the gap. The CDR3 here is CASSFARGAYNEQFF. The CDR3 DNA is TGTGCCAGCAGTTTTGCTAGGGGGGCATACAATGAGCAGTTCTTC.

This chain connects TRBV18 to TRBJ1-4; D may be TRBD1 (5 bases). The CDR3 extends over 18 amino acids. Germline loops: CDR1 KGHSH, CDR2 LQKENI. V shed 6 bases and J shed 0 bases, with 20 bases lying between them. The CDR3 region has the DNA TGTGCCAGCTCCCCTATTAGTCGGGGGACTTCAACTAATGAAAAACTGTTTTTT. The encoded protein is CASSPISRGTSTNEKLFF.

The chain links TRBV20-1 to TRBJ2-3, with 8 bases fitting TRBD1. This CDR3 has 14 amino acids. Germline V gene data show CDR1 as DFQATT and CDR2 as SNEGSKA (reference sequence). Trimming took 3 bases from V and 3 from J; bases not matched to a gene: 5. CDR3 protein: CSASRTGITDTQYF. CDR3 in DNA: TGCAGTGCTAGCAGGACAGGGATAACAGATACGCAGTATTTT.